These 27 T cell receptor beta chains were all obtained from the same sample, sequenced in a study of identical twins. TCRdb called the 5' RACE reads again in MiXCR, with one record for every CDR3 protein. The data show 500,000 to 600,000 distinct CDR3 sequences, approximately 22% seen once. These data are also associated with another study on T cells expressing NK-cell markers.

The sequencing input was CD4+ T cells sorted from blood. These receptors all come from a woman aged 18 to 35 in good health.

This sequence joins TRBV20-1 and TRBJ2-3, with a possible D match to TRBD1 (6 bases). The germline CDR1 and CDR2 sequences are DFQATT and SNEGSKA (reference sequence). Deletions cut 6 bases from V and 2 bases from J, with 9 bases between. The CDR3 consists of 12 residues. The CDR3 sequence is CSARDITDTQYF. Written as DNA, the CDR3 is TGCAGTGCCCGGGACATCACAGATACGCAGTATTTT.

Ten or more counts support this clonotype. The genes are TRBV6-1 and TRBJ1-4; D is unclear. The CDR3 runs to 14 residues. The V end was cut by 7 bases, the J end by 5 bases, with 14 bases between. Germline CDR1 is MNHNS and CDR2 is SASEGT. CDR3 sequence: CASNLRTVNEKLFF. CDR3 DNA sequence: TGTGCCAGCAACCTGCGGACGGTGAATGAAAAACTGTTTTTT.

This clonotype was detected a few times. The chain uses TRBV20-1 and TRBJ2-7; D is unresolved. V was pared by 6 bases and J by 4 bases, with 10 bases between. The CDR3 is 11 amino acids. The germline V gene encodes CDR1 DFQATT and CDR2 SNEGSKA (reference sequence). The CDR3 region has the DNA TGCAGTGCGGTACGGATTTACGAGCAGTACTTC. It specifies CSAVRIYEQYF.

This clonotype was seen many times. V and J are TRBV12-3 or TRBV12-4 and TRBJ1-2, with 8 bases fitting TRBD1. The trim removed 5 bases at V and 4 bases at J, leaving 3 bases unmatched. This CDR3 is built from 13 residues. The CDR3 DNA reads as TGTGCCAGCAGTATAGGGACAGGCTATGGCTACACCTTC. Translation gives CASSIGTGYGYTF.

This clonotype was observed a handful of times. The gene calls are TRBV6-5 and TRBJ1-5, with D perhaps matching TRBD1 (5 bases). The V gene lost 6 bases and the J gene lost 0 bases, with 21 bases spanning the gap. The V gene's germline CDR1 is MNHEY and CDR2 SVGAGI. The CDR3 contains 18 residues. In nucleotides, the CDR3 is TGTGCCAGCAGCTATCCTGGGACTTACGCGGTTAGCAATCAGCCCCAGCATTTT. This translates into CASSYPGTYAVSNQPQHF.

The J gene is TRBJ1-2, the V gene TRBV29-1, with a possible D match to TRBD1 (5 bases). The germline V gene encodes CDR1 SQVTM and CDR2 ANQGSEA. This CDR3 contains 13 residues. Trimming removed 4 bases from V and 0 bases from J, with 9 bases in between. The CDR3 region is CSVVGPTNYGYTF. CDR3 sequence (DNA): TGCAGCGTTGTGGGGCCAACTAACTATGGCTACACCTTC.

This clonotype has just a few counts. The rearrangement links TRBV7-9 to TRBJ1-1; no definite D call. CDR3 length: 11 residues. Germline lookup yields CDR1 SEHNR and CDR2 FQNEAQ (reference sequence). The V end was cut by 4 bases, the J end by 5 bases, with 5 bases between. CDR3 sequence: CASSYFTEAFF. As DNA, the CDR3 is TGTGCCAGCAGCTATTTTACTGAAGCTTTCTTT.

This clonotype was detected a few times. The J gene is TRBJ2-1, the V gene TRBV6-5, with D possibly matching TRBD2 (5 bases). The CDR3 covers 15 residues. Trimming took 4 bases from V and 6 from J, leaving 16 bases between them. Germline CDR1 MNHEY, CDR2 SVGAGI. As DNA, the CDR3 is TGTGCCAGCAGTTCACCGAGGGAGTGGGGCAATGAGCAGTTCTTC. Residues: CASSSPREWGNEQFF.

The sample holds a few counts of this clonotype. This rearrangement joins TRBV4-3 to TRBJ2-1; tentatively, D is TRBD2 (6 bases). CDR3 length equals 12 residues. Germline-derived CDR1 and CDR2 are LGHNA and YSLEER. V was trimmed by 1 base and J by 12 bases, leaving 10 bases between them. The CDR3 nucleotides read TGCGCCAGCAGCCAAGGGGGGAGGAGGCAGTTCTTC. This codes for CASSQGGRRQFF.

The chain uses TRBV6-1 and TRBJ1-3, with a weak D call TRBD1 (6 bases). The germline V gene encodes CDR1 MNHNS and CDR2 SASEGT. V shed 5 bases and J shed 10 bases, with 15 bases lying between them. The CDR3 is 13 amino acids. CDR3 nucleotides: TGTGCCAGCAGTCGCCGGGACAAGATGACCATATATTTT. Amino acids: CASSRRDKMTIYF.

There are a few counts of this clonotype. This CDR3 is CASSDEGEQFF. CDR3 nucleotides: TGCGCCAGCAGTGATGAGGGGGAGCAGTTCTTC. The V call is TRBV10-1, the J call TRBJ2-1; either TRBD1 or TRBD2 may fit D (5 bases each). The CDR3 contains 11 residues. Trimming pared 3 bases from V and 10 bases from J, leaving 7 bases between. Germline CDR1 WNHNN, CDR2 SYGVQD (reference sequence).

The chain employs TRBV12-3 or TRBV12-4 and TRBJ2-1; TRBD2 agrees at 9 bases. The junction had 17 bases not matched to a gene; V was cut back by 6 bases and J by 2 bases. The CDR3 extends over 19 amino acids. In DNA, the CDR3 is TGTGCCAGCAGCCCCGGTAATATACTAGCGGGTCAAACCTACAATGAGCAGTTCTTC. It codes for CASSPGNILAGQTYNEQFF.

In its sample, this clonotype was seen a few times. V and J are TRBV7-9 and TRBJ2-7; tentative D call: TRBD2 (5 bases). Germline-derived CDR1 and CDR2 are SEHNR and FQNEAQ (reference sequence). Trimming took 5 bases from V and 2 from J, leaving 10 bases between them. The CDR3 covers 13 residues. The CDR3 protein is CASSARGTYEQYF. The CDR3, as DNA: TGTGCCAGCAGCGCCCGGGGAACCTACGAGCAGTACTTC. Variable domain in full (rest from reference TRBV7-9 and TRBJ2-7): DTGVSQNPRHKITKRGQNVTFRCDPISEHNRLYWYRQTLGQGPEFLTYFQNEAQLEKSRLLSDRFSAERPKGSFSTLEIQRTEQGDSAMYLCASSARGTYEQYFGPGTRLTVT.

This chain joins TRBV10-3 and TRBJ2-5; D not resolved. The V end was cut by 2 bases, the J end by 5 bases, with 3 bases between. Germline V gene lookup returns CDR1 ENHRY and CDR2 SYGVKD. CDR3 length: 11 residues. The CDR3 sequence: CAISETETQYF. As DNA, the CDR3 is TGTGCCATCAGTGAGACTGAGACCCAGTACTTC.

This clonotype was seen repeatedly, ten times or more. The J gene is TRBJ2-1, the V gene TRBV12-3 or TRBV12-4; no clear D gene. V lost 3 bases and J 5 bases, leaving 8 bases between the germline ends. This CDR3 has 13 amino acids. CDR3 DNA sequence: TGTGCCAGCAGTTTTAGTAGTCACAATGAGCAGTTCTTC. It yields the protein CASSFSSHNEQFF.

This chain links TRBV25-1 with TRBJ2-3; TRBD2 is a possible D gene (5 bases). The V gene's germline CDR1 is MGHDK and CDR2 SYGVNS. V was clipped by 6 bases and J by 1 base, with 11 bases between them. The CDR3 sequence is 14 residues long. The DNA for the CDR3 is TGTGCCAGCAGAGCGCTGAGGGGCACAGATACGCAGTATTTT. Amino acid sequence: CASRALRGTDTQYF.

This clonotype came up a few times. This chain connects TRBV5-5 to TRBJ2-3; weak D call: TRBD2 (6 bases). V lost 6 bases and J 5 bases, leaving 16 bases between the germline ends. Germline assignment: CDR1 SGHKS and CDR2 YYEKEE (reference sequence). This CDR3 spans 14 amino acids. The CDR3 DNA is TGTGCCAGCAACCGGGACTTAGCAGTAGATACGCAGTATTTT. Translated, it gives CASNRDLAVDTQYF.

There are a few counts of this clonotype. The rearrangement uses TRBV6-5 and TRBJ2-7; tentatively, D is TRBD2 (5 bases). The V gene lost 0 bases and the J gene lost 5 bases, with 23 bases spanning the gap. The CDR3 contains 18 residues. CDR1 MNHEY and CDR2 SVGAGI come from the germline V gene. The CDR3 DNA is TGTGCCAGCAGTTACTCGATCCCGGGATCCACTCCTGTCGACGAGCAGTACTTC. Its translation: CASSYSIPGSTPVDEQYF.

This clonotype was found many times. This chain connects TRBV5-1 to TRBJ1-5; 8 bases align to TRBD1. From germline, CDR1 is SGHRS and CDR2 YFSETQ. The CDR3 totals 14 residues. After removal of 4 bases from V and 5 bases from J, the junction contained 5 bases not matched to a gene. CDR3: CASSPGQGYQPQHF. In nucleotides, the CDR3 is TGCGCCAGCAGCCCTGGACAGGGTTATCAGCCCCAGCATTTT.

This clonotype has ten or more counts. The V and J genes are TRBV5-1 and TRBJ2-7, with 10 bases that match TRBD2. The V segment lost 2 bases and the J segment 6 bases; nucleotides outside the gene matches: 8. Germline-derived CDR1 and CDR2 are SGHRS and YFSETQ. This CDR3 spans 15 amino acids. DNA of the CDR3: TGCGCCAGCAGCTTCGGGGGACTAGCGTCGCTCGAGCAGTACTTC. Translation: CASSFGGLASLEQYF.

The CDR3 spells CASSPWDRGGANTGELFF. In DNA, the CDR3 is TGTGCCAGCAGTCCGTGGGACAGGGGGGGAGCGAACACCGGGGAGCTGTTTTTT. The chain carries TRBV12-3 or TRBV12-4 and TRBJ2-2; 11 bases are shared with TRBD1. This CDR3 has 18 amino acids. The J segment lost 0 bases and the V segment lost 5 bases, leaving 8 bases of the junction unmatched.

In its sample, this clonotype was seen many times. This chain joins TRBV20-1 and TRBJ1-1; unclear D gene. Trimming removed 1 base from V and 6 bases from J, with 3 bases in between. CDR3 size: 10 residues. From germline, CDR1 is DFQATT and CDR2 SNEGSKA (reference sequence). The CDR3 nucleotides are TGCAGTGCTAGAGCCGCTGAAGCTTTCTTT. It is translated as CSARAAEAFF.

This clonotype is medium-sized (0.01 to 0.1%) within its sample. The chain joins TRBV12-3 or TRBV12-4 to TRBJ2-5; D is ambiguous. The CDR3 spans 11 residues. Trimming took off 1 base at V and 5 bases at J, with 2 bases between the two ends. The DNA for the CDR3 is TGTGCCAGCAGTTTAGGGGAGACCCAGTACTTC. Protein sequence: CASSLGETQYF.

J is TRBJ2-4 and V is TRBV12-3 or TRBV12-4; 11 bases agree with TRBD1. The junction had 3 bases not matched to a gene; V was cut back by 5 bases and J by 9 bases. The length of the CDR3 is 13 residues. This chain's CDR3 is CASSRDRGVIQYF. CDR3 in DNA: TGTGCCAGCAGTCGGGACAGGGGGGTCATTCAGTACTTC.

V gene TRBV27 combines with J gene TRBJ2-1, with D perhaps TRBD2 (6 bases). Germline values: CDR1 MNHEY, CDR2 SMNVEV (reference sequence). CDR3 size: 12 residues. V dropped 5 bases and J dropped 12 bases, with 14 bases sitting between them. The CDR3 coding sequence is TGTGCCAGCAGTCCACAGCGGGTATGGCAGTTCTTC. Protein product: CASSPQRVWQFF.

The table lists this clonotype with a few counts. The chain links TRBV12-3 or TRBV12-4 to TRBJ1-6; 7 positions match TRBD1. With V trimmed by 5 bases and J by 7 bases, 5 bases remained unmatched. The CDR3 has 14 amino acids. In DNA, the CDR3 is TGTGCCAGCAGTATCCGGGACAGCAATTCACCCCTCCACTTT. Translating it yields CASSIRDSNSPLHF.

A few counts support this clonotype. This chain links TRBV20-1 with TRBJ2-2; D may be TRBD1 or TRBD2 (5 bases each). V was pared by 1 base and J by 6 bases, with 12 bases between. CDR1 DFQATT and CDR2 SNEGSKA come from the germline V gene (reference sequence). The CDR3 runs to 14 residues. CDR3 loop: CSARAGTSPGELFF. For the CDR3, the DNA is TGCAGTGCTAGAGCAGGGACGTCCCCCGGGGAGCTGTTTTTT.